This TCR beta chain was retrieved from a study of blood T cells in healthy people across ages. As for the study in general: T cells yielded about one barcoded beta molecule per two cells through template switching.

The use of a sample-barcoded 5' primer and a J-beta primer mix characterized a second PCR of about 6 to 11 cycles. TCRdb re-called the 5' RACE reads through MiXCR, storing one row per CDR3 protein. The table shows over 1,200,000 distinct CDR3 sequences, with approximately 63% occurring only once. Ranging in age from about 6 to 100, the donors were healthy Caucasian individuals from Russia. Study results and caveats: Older individuals had lower TCR beta diversity per million T cells (the decline was roughly linear). The diversity estimates, figures obtained from one million T cells, were considered underestimates.

With respect to this clonotype: Antigen specificity is unknown.

Germline V gene sequence: CDR1 DFQATT, CDR2 SNEGSKA (reference sequence). Between the trimmed V and J ends, which lost 3 bases and 0 bases, there was a span of 8 bases. The CDR3 is made up of 13 amino acids. Sequencing was carried out using blood. This chain connects TRBV20-1 to TRBJ1-1; D unclear. The receptor was isolated from a young man in good health. The CDR3 DNA is TGCAGTGCTAGTGAGGTTTTGAACACTGAAGCTTTCTTT. Residues: CSASEVLNTEAFF.